This is a list of T cell receptor beta chains from one sample in a study of lymphopenia after photon versus proton radiotherapy. TCRdb keeps only in-frame clones here, not all; method: immunoSEQ multiplex PCR. Here the sample spans around 15,000 clones, approximately 86% being singletons. Specimen: peripheral blood, collected from a patient treated with proton-based radiotherapy. These TCRs come from a woman aged 60 to 75 with cholangiocarcinoma. Some clones in this sample may be carry-over from other donors' samples. The CDR3 runs from the conserved cysteine through the conserved F or W. Each record gives: clone size, CDR3 length, V gene, CDR3 protein. The size of a clone is reported for some rows only, either as once, few or many, or as a class for expanded clones.

clone size: few; CDR3 length: 15; V gene: TRBV5-1; CDR3 protein: CASRTGTGSNQPQHF
clone size: once; CDR3 length: 15; V gene: TRBV19; CDR3 protein: CASSIDSPSNQPQHF
clone size: once; CDR3 length: 14; V gene: TRBV28; CDR3 protein: CASTSRTGNEKLFF
clone size: .; CDR3 length: 15; V gene: TRBV6-1; CDR3 protein: CASSHRANSNQPQHF
clone size: .; CDR3 length: 14; V gene: TRBV18; CDR3 protein: CASSPQGLDYGYTF
clone size: .; CDR3 length: 14; V gene: TRBV5-6; CDR3 protein: CASKPGTGGDEQFF
clone size: .; CDR3 length: 15; V gene: TRBV7-3; CDR3 protein: CASSPSGGLADTQYF
clone size: .; CDR3 length: 14; V gene: TRBV5-1; CDR3 protein: CASSLPGAAYEQYF
clone size: .; CDR3 length: 13; V gene: TRBV11-2; CDR3 protein: CASSLANTGELFF
clone size: .; CDR3 length: 12; V gene: TRBV7-2; CDR3 protein: CASSLGQHGYTF
clone size: .; CDR3 length: 13; V gene: TRBV27; CDR3 protein: CASRGGAFSPLHF
clone size: .; CDR3 length: 14; V gene: TRBV27; CDR3 protein: CASSLWGAGQPQHF
clone size: .; CDR3 length: 12; V gene: TRBV2; CDR3 protein: CASSTWDRHWFF
clone size: .; CDR3 length: 13; V gene: TRBV6-6; CDR3 protein: CASSRDRVMGYTF
clone size: .; CDR3 length: 16; V gene: TRBV19; CDR3 protein: CASSIDRDRVNQPQHF
clone size: .; CDR3 length: 16; V gene: TRBV2; CDR3 protein: CASSEVASDSTDTQYF
clone size: .; CDR3 length: 15; V gene: TRBV7-6; CDR3 protein: CASSLGTVNTGELFF
clone size: once; CDR3 length: 17; V gene: TRBV9; CDR3 protein: CASSVGVNRGYYNEQFF
clone size: .; CDR3 length: 18; V gene: TRBV5-1; CDR3 protein: CASSLAVVVGSVPGELFF
clone size: .; CDR3 length: 18; V gene: TRBV27; CDR3 protein: CASSPRGEPGQGSYEQYF
clone size: .; CDR3 length: 14; V gene: TRBV5-4; CDR3 protein: CASSGGQGREKLFF